This TCR beta chain derives from a study of blood T cell repertoires in COVID-19. Study-wide background: The origin of the acute and convalescent COVID-19 samples was the United States, Italy and Spain. T cells, B-cell-depleted T cells, or PBMCs provided the cDNA or gDNA that served as material.

V shed 6 bases and J 8 bases; nucleotides not matched to a gene: 11. Germline CDR1 is MNHEY and CDR2 is SVGAGI. There are 14 residues in the CDR3. In the authors' methods: Amplification of reference gene primers was used by the study to estimate nucleated cell counts. Repertoires were generated with immunoSEQ multiplex PCR, while TCRdb's copy carries only in-frame clones and drops some. V and J calls and clone size are given by that table; D and trimming were obtained from the DNA. Here the sample spans around 81,000 clones, about 90% being singletons. The TCR was taken from a woman older than 75 with acute or convalescent COVID-19. The sample comprised peripheral blood. The genes are TRBV6-5 and TRBJ1-2; 8 bases map to TRBD1. CDR3 region: CASRISQGAQGYTF. The DNA for the CDR3 is TGTGCCAGCAGGATTAGTCAGGGGGCGCAGGGCTACACCTTC.